The 5 T cell receptor beta chains reported below all come from one sample, sequenced in a study of control samples from healthy donors and cancer patients (TCRdb year 2020). The receptor library was made with the immunoSEQ multiplex PCR assay. The table comes from immuneACCESS by way of TCRdb, which keeps in-frame sequences with V and J called. Part of the clones is missing from these tables; in studies checked, under half for an unresolved V gene and the rest for unknown reasons. The sample yields some 80,000 clones; roughly 89% were counted once. Under 2.5% of the sample is held by the ten biggest clonotypes. Material: PBMCs. Receptors originate from a woman aged 60-75 years with head and neck cancer.

The chain is built from TRBV9 and TRBJ2-7, with D uncertain. The CDR3 covers 14 residues. Germline V gives CDR1 SGDLS, CDR2 YYNGEE. V was trimmed by 0 bases and J by 0 bases, leaving 7 bases between them. Here the CDR3 reads CASSVGVSSYEQYF. The CDR3 region has the DNA TGTGCCAGCAGCGTAGGAGTCTCCTCCTACGAGCAGTACTTC.

V and J are TRBV14 and TRBJ1-5; no reliable D call. V was clipped by 0 bases and J by 7 bases, with 7 bases between them. This CDR3 is built from 13 residues. Germline values: CDR1 SGHDN, CDR2 FVKESK. CDR3 sequence: CASSQELGQPQHF. The CDR3 DNA sequence: TGTGCCAGCAGCCAAGAGTTGGGACAGCCCCAGCATTTT.

This clone was detected only once. The gene calls are TRBV11-2 and TRBJ2-3; unclear D gene. From germline, CDR1 is SGHAT and CDR2 FQNNGV. The ends were cut back, 4 bases at V and 4 bases at J, with 12 bases in the middle. This CDR3 contains 14 residues. The CDR3, as DNA: TGTGCCAGCAGCTCGCGACTCGGCGCAGATACGCAGTATTTT. It codes for CASSSRLGADTQYF.

The chain combines TRBV11-2 with TRBJ1-5; 7 positions agree with TRBD1. Unmatched junction bases numbered 7, after V lost 4 bases and J lost 4 bases. There are 15 residues in the CDR3. Germline V gives CDR1 SGHAT, CDR2 FQNNGV. The CDR3, as DNA: TGTGCCAGCAGCTCTCAACAGGGGCGTAATCAGCCCCAGCATTTT. Encoded protein: CASSSQQGRNQPQHF.

The chain uses TRBV19 and TRBJ2-7, with unresolved D. The CDR3 is made up of 15 amino acids. The V end lost 4 bases, the J end lost 5 bases, and 18 bases lay between the germline ends. Germline V gives CDR1 LNHDA, CDR2 SQIVND (reference sequence). CDR3 DNA: TGTGCCAGTAGTACCCGGGCCGACCGGATTGACGAGCAGTACTTC. Encoded protein: CASSTRADRIDEQYF.